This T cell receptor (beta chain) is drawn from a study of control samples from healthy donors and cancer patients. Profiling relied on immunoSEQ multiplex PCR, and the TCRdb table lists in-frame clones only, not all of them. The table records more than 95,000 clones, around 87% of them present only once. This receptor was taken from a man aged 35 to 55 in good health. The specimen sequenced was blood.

CDR3 in amino acids: CASSSGTGRTEAFF. The CDR3 region has the DNA TGTGCCAGCAGTTCCGGGACAGGGAGGACTGAAGCTTTCTTT. This chain joins TRBV6-2 or TRBV6-3 and TRBJ1-1; 9 nucleotides agree with TRBD1. This CDR3 is 14 amino acids long. Germline CDR1 MNHEY, CDR2 SVGEGT. J gave up 5 bases and V 4 bases, and 5 bases lay outside the gene matches.